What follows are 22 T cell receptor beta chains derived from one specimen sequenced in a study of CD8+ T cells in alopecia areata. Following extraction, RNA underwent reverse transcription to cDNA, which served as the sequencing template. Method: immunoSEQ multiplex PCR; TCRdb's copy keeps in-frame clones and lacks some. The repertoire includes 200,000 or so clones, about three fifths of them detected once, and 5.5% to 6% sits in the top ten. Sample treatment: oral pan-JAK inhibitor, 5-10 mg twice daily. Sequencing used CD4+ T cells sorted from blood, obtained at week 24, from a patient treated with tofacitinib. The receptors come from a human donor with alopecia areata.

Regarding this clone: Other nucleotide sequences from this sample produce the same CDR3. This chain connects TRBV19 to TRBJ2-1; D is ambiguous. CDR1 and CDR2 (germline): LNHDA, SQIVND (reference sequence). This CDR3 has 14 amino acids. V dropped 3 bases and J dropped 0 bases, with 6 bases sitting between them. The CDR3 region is CASSIPSSYNEQFF. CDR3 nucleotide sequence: TGTGCCAGTAGTATTCCGAGCTCCTACAATGAGCAGTTCTTC.

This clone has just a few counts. CDR3 sequence (DNA): TGTGCCAGCAGCCACAGACAGGGGGAGACCCAGTACTTC. Translation gives CASSHRQGETQYF. J is TRBJ2-5 and V is TRBV7-3; 8 bases map to TRBD1. The CDR3 contains 13 residues. Trimming removed 5 bases from V and 5 bases from J; junction bases left unmatched: 4. Per germline, CDR1 SGHTA and CDR2 FQGTGA.

The CDR3 is CASSLGISEVYHEQYF. DNA of the CDR3: TGTGCCAGCAGCTTGGGGATCTCCGAAGTTTACCACGAGCAGTACTTC. J is TRBJ2-7 and V is TRBV11-1; D unresolved. V was pared by 3 bases and J by 5 bases, with 20 bases between. This CDR3 is built from 16 residues. Germline V CDR1 and CDR2: SGHAT, FQDESV (reference sequence).

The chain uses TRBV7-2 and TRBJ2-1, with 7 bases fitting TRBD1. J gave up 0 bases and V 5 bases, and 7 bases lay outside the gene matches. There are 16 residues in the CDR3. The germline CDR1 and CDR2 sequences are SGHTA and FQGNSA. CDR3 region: CASSQTRDSSYNEQFF. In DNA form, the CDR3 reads TGTGCCAGCAGCCAGACCCGGGACAGCTCCTACAATGAGCAGTTCTTC.

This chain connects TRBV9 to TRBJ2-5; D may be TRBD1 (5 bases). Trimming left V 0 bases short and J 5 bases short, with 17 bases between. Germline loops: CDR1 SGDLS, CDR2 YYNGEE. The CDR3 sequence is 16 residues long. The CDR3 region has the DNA TGTGCCAGCAGCGTAGGGGGCAGGGATTTTGCGGAGACCCAGTACTTC. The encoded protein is CASSVGGRDFAETQYF. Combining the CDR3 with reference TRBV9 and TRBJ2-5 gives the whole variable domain DSGVTQTPKHLITATGQRVTLRCSPRSGDLSVYWYQQSLDQGLQFLIQYYNGEERAKGNILERFSAQQFPDLHSELNLSSLELGDSALYFCASSVGGRDFAETQYFGPGTRLLVL.

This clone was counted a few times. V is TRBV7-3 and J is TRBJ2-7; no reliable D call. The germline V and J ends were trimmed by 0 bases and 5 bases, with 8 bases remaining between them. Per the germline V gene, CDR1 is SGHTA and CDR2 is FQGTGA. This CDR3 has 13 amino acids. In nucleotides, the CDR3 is TGTGCCAGCAGCTTAACTTCAGGCGACGAGCAGTACTTC. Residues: CASSLTSGDEQYF.

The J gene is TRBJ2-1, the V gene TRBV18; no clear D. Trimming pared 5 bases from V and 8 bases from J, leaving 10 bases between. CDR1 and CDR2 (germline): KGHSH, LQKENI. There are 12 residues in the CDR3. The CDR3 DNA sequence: TGTGCCAGCTCATTCCAGCTCGATGAGCAGTTCTTC. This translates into CASSFQLDEQFF.

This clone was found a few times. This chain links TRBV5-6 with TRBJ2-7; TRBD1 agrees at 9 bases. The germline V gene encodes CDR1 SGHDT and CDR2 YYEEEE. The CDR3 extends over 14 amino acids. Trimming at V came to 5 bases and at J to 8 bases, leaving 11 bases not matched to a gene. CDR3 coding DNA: TGTGCCAGCAGATCGGTCGGGACAGGGATGAAGCAGTACTTC. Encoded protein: CASRSVGTGMKQYF. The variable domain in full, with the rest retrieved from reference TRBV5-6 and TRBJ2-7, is DAGVTQSPTHLIKTRGQQVTLRCSPKSGHDTVSWYQQALGQGPQFIFQYYEEEERQRGNFPDRFSGHQFPNYSSELNVNALLLGDSALYLCASRSVGTGMKQYFGPGTRLTVT.

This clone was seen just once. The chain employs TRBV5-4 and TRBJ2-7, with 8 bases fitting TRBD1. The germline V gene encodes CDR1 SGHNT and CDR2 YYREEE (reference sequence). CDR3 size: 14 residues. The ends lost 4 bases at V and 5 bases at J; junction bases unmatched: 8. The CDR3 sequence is CASSLDRGLNEQYF. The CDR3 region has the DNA TGTGCCAGCAGCCTCGACAGGGGCCTTAACGAGCAGTACTTC.

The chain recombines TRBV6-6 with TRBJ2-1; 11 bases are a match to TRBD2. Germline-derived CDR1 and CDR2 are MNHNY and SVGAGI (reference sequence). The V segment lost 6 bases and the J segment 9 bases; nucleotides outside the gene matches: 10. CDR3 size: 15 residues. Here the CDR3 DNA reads TGTGCCAGCAGCCCCACTAGCGGGGGTACGGGTGAGCAGTTCTTC. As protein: CASSPTSGGTGEQFF.

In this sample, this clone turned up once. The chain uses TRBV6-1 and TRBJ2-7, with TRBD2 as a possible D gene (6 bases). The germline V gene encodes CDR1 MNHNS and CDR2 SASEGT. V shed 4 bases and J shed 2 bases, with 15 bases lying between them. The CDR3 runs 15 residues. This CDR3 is CASSGLSGGTYEQYF. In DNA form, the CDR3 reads TGTGCCAGCAGTGGATTGTCCGGGGGAACCTACGAGCAGTACTTC.

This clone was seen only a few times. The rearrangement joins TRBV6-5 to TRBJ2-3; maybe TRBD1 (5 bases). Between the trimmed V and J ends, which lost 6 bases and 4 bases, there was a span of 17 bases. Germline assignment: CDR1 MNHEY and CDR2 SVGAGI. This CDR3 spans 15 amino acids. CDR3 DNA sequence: TGTGCCAGCAGAGACGACAGATCGGGCGCAGATACGCAGTATTTT. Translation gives CASRDDRSGADTQYF.

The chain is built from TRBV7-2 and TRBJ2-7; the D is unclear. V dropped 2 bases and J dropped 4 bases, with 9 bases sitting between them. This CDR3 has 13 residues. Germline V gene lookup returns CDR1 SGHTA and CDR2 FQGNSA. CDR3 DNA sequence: TGTGCCAGCAGCTTATCGAGGCGTTACGAGCAGTACTTC. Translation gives CASSLSRRYEQYF. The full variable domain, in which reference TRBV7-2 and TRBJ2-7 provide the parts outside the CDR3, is GAGVSQSPSNKVTEKGKDVELRCDPISGHTALYWYRQSLGQGLEFLIYFQGNSAPDKSGLPSDRFSAERTGGSVSTLTIQRTQQEDSAVYLCASSLSRRYEQYFGPGTRLTVT.

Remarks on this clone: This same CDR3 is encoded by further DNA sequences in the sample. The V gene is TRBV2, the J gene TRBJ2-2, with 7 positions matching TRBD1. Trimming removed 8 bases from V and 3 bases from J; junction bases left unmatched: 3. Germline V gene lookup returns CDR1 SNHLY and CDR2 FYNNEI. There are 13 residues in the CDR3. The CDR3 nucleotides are TGTGCCAGCCGACAGGGTTACACCGGGGAGCTGTTTTTT. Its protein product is CASRQGYTGELFF.

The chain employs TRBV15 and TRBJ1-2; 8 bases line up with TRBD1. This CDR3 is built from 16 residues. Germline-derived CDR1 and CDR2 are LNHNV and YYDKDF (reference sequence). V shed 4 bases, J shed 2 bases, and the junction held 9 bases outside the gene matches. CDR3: CATSNPRTGINYGYTF. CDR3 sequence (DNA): TGTGCCACCAGCAACCCACGGACAGGGATCAACTATGGCTACACCTTC.

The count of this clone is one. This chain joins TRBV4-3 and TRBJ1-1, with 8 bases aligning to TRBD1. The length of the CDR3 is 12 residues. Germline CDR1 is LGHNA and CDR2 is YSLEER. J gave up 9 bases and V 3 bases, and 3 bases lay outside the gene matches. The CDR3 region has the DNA TGCGCCAGCAGCCACAGGACAGGGAAAGCTTTCTTT. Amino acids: CASSHRTGKAFF.

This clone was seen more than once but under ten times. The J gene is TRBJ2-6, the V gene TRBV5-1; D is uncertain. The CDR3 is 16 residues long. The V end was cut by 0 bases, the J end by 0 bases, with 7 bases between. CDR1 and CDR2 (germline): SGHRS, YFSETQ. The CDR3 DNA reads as TGCGCCAGCAGCTTGGTACGAAGCTCTGGGGCCAACGTCCTGACTTTC. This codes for CASSLVRSSGANVLTF.

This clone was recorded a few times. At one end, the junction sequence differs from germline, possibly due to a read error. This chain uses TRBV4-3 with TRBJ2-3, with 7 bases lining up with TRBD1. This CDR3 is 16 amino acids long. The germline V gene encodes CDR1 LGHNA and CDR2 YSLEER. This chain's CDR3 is CASSQDDRDSKDTQYF. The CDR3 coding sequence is TGCGCCAGCAGCCAAGATGACCGGGACAGCAAAGATACGCAGTATTTT.

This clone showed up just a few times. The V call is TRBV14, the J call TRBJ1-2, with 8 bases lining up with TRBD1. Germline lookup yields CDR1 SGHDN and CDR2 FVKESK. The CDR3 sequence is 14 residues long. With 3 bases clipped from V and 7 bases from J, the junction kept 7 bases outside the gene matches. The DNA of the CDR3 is TGTGCCAGCAGCCACGCCAGGGGGCTCTCTGGCTACACCTTC. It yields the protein CASSHARGLSGYTF.

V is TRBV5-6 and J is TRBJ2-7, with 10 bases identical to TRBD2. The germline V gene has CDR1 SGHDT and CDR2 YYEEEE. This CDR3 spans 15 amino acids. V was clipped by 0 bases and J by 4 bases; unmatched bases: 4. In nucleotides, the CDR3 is TGTGCCAGCAGCTTGGCAGCTAGCGGGAGTTACGAGCAGTACTTC. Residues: CASSLAASGSYEQYF.

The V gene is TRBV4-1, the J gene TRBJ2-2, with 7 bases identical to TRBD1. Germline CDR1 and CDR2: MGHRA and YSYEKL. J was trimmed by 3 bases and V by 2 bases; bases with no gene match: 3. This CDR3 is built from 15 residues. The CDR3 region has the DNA TGCGCCAGCAGCCAAAGGGGGCGCGACACCGGGGAGCTGTTTTTT. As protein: CASSQRGRDTGELFF.

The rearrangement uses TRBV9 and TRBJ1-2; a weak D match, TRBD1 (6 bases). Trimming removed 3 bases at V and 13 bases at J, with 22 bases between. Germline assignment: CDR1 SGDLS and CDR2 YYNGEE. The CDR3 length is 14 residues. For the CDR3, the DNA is TGTGCCAGCAGCGAATCCAGGGGCGGGGTGGGGTTCACCTTC. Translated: CASSESRGGVGFTF.